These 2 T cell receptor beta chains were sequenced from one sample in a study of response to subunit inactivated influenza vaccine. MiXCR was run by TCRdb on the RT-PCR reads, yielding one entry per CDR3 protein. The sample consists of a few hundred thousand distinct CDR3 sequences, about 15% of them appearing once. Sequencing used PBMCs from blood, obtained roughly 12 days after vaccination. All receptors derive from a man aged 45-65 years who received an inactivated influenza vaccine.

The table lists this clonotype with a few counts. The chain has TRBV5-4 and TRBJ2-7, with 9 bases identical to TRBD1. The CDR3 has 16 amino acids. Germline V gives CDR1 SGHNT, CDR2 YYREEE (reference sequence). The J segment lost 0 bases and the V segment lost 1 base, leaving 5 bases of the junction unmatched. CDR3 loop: CASSLIRTGDSYEQYF. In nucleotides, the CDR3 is TGTGCCAGCAGCTTGATTAGGACAGGGGACTCCTACGAGCAGTACTTC. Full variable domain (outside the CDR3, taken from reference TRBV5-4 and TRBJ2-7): ETGVTQSPTHLIKTRGQQVTLRCSSQSGHNTVSWYQQALGQGPQFIFQYYREEENGRGNFPPRFSGLQFPNYSSELNVNALELDDSALYLCASSLIRTGDSYEQYFGPGTRLTVT.

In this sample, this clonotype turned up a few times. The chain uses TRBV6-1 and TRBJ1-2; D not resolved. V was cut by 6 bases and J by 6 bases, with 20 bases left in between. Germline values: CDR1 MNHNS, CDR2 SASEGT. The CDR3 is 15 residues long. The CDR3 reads CASSPWAGDDDGYTF. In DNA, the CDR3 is TGTGCCAGCAGCCCGTGGGCCGGCGATGACGATGGCTACACCTTC.